A selection of T cell receptor beta chains follows, all from one sample in a study of shared clonotypes between healthy human individuals. This table comes from immunoSEQ multiplex PCR, and its TCRdb copy is limited to in-frame clones, with some not included. This sample has about 2.4 million clones, with 85% to 95% found just once. The sequenced sample consisted of naive CD4+ T cells sorted from blood. These receptors originate from a man younger than 35 in good health. CDR3s include the opening cysteine and the closing phenylalanine or tryptophan. A D gene is named only where the DNA matches it firmly. A clone size is listed for some rows: how often the clone was seen (once, few, many), or a class if it is expanded.

j_gene,len,d_gene,v_gene,abundance,CDR3nt,CDR3aa
TRBJ2-3,13,.,TRBV19,.,TGTGCCAGTACATCCTTAGGCACAGATACGCAGTATTTT,CASTSLGTDTQYF
TRBJ2-5,13,.,TRBV5-4,.,TGTGCCAGCAGCCCAGACAGCCAAGAGACCCAGTACTTC,CASSPDSQETQYF
TRBJ1-1,14,.,TRBV15,.,TGTGCCACCAGCAGAGAGGGGCCGGGCACTGAAGCTTTCTTT,CATSREGPGTEAFF
TRBJ1-5,13,.,TRBV9,.,TGTGCCAGCAGCTTCGGTAGCAATCAGCCCCAGCATTTT,CASSFGSNQPQHF
TRBJ1-1,15,.,TRBV6-5,.,TGTGCCAGCAGTAGACCTTGGGGGTCGCGTTCTGAAGCTTTCTTT,CASSRPWGSRSEAFF
TRBJ2-3,14,.,TRBV28,.,TGTGCCAGCAGTGACAGCCGCCGGGCAGATACGCAGTATTTT,CASSDSRRADTQYF
TRBJ2-7,14,.,TRBV5-1,.,TGCGCCAGCAGCTTTATACGGGAGTCCTACGAGCAGTACTTC,CASSFIRESYEQYF
TRBJ2-1,11,.,TRBV19,once,TGTGCCAGTAGTAAAACGAATGAGCAGTTCTTC,CASSKTNEQFF
TRBJ2-5,13,TRBD2,TRBV11-2,.,TGTGCCAGCAGCTCCGGACTAGGAGAGACCCAGTACTTC,CASSSGLGETQYF
TRBJ1-6,13,.,TRBV25-1,.,TGTGCCAGCAGTAATACCCCGTCGGCCCCCCTCCACTTT,CASSNTPSAPLHF
TRBJ2-1,17,TRBD1,TRBV28,.,TGTGCCAGCAGTTTGATACCCGGGACAGGAGGTTTCAATGAGCAGTTCTTC,CASSLIPGTGGFNEQFF
TRBJ2-3,13,TRBD2,TRBV19,.,TGTGCCAGTAGCCCCGGGGGGGGACGAGTCGAGTATTTT,CASSPGGGRVEYF
TRBJ2-5,14,TRBD1,TRBV5-1,.,TGCGCCAGCAGGCAGACAGGGGGTGGGGAGACCCAGTACTTC,CASRQTGGGETQYF
TRBJ1-2,11,.,TRBV30,.,TGTGCCTTCTCCCCGGGGCTAGGCTACACCTTC,CAFSPGLGYTF
TRBJ2-1,16,.,TRBV7-2,.,TGTGCCAGCAGCTTAGTCGGGGACATCTCTTCGGGTGAGCAGTTCTTC,CASSLVGDISSGEQFF
TRBJ1-5,17,TRBD1,TRBV4-1,.,TGCGCCAGCAGCCAAGGGCCGGGACAGGGGAGTGATCAGCCCCAGCATTTT,CASSQGPGQGSDQPQHF
TRBJ2-4,11,TRBD2,TRBV6-1,.,TGTGCCAGCAAAGACGGCCGGGGGGAGTACTTC,CASKDGRGEYF
TRBJ1-1,13,.,TRBV6-1,.,TGTGCCAGCAGTGTGAGGGGGGGCACTGAAGCTTTCTTT,CASSVRGGTEAFF
TRBJ2-1,15,TRBD1,TRBV2,.,TGTGCCAGCAAAACAGACAGGGCCTCCTACAATGAGCAGTTCTTC,CASKTDRASYNEQFF
TRBJ2-7,15,.,TRBV5-4,once,TGTGCCAGCAGCCCCATGGGGTCAGATATCTACGAGCAGTACTTC,CASSPMGSDIYEQYF
TRBJ1-2,12,.,TRBV5-1,.,TGCGCCAGCAGCCCGGATGGGGAGGGCTACACCTTC,CASSPDGEGYTF
TRBJ1-1,17,.,TRBV23-1,.,TGCGCCAGCAGTCAATCTACAGGTGGCCCCATGAACACTGAAGCTTTCTTT,CASSQSTGGPMNTEAFF
TRBJ2-7,12,TRBD1,TRBV6-6,.,TGTGCCAGCACCCCGACAGGGTTTGAGCAGTACTTC,CASTPTGFEQYF
TRBJ1-1,14,.,TRBV19,.,TGTGCCAGTAGTATTTCCACAGGGAACACTGAAGCTTTCTTT,CASSISTGNTEAFF
TRBJ2-7,15,.,TRBV6-5,.,TGTGCCAGCAGTTACTCTTTTGCGGGGTCCTACGAGCAGTACTTC,CASSYSFAGSYEQYF
TRBJ2-7,12,.,TRBV7-9,.,TGTGCCAGCAGCTTAGCCGAGTTCGAGCAGTACTTC,CASSLAEFEQYF